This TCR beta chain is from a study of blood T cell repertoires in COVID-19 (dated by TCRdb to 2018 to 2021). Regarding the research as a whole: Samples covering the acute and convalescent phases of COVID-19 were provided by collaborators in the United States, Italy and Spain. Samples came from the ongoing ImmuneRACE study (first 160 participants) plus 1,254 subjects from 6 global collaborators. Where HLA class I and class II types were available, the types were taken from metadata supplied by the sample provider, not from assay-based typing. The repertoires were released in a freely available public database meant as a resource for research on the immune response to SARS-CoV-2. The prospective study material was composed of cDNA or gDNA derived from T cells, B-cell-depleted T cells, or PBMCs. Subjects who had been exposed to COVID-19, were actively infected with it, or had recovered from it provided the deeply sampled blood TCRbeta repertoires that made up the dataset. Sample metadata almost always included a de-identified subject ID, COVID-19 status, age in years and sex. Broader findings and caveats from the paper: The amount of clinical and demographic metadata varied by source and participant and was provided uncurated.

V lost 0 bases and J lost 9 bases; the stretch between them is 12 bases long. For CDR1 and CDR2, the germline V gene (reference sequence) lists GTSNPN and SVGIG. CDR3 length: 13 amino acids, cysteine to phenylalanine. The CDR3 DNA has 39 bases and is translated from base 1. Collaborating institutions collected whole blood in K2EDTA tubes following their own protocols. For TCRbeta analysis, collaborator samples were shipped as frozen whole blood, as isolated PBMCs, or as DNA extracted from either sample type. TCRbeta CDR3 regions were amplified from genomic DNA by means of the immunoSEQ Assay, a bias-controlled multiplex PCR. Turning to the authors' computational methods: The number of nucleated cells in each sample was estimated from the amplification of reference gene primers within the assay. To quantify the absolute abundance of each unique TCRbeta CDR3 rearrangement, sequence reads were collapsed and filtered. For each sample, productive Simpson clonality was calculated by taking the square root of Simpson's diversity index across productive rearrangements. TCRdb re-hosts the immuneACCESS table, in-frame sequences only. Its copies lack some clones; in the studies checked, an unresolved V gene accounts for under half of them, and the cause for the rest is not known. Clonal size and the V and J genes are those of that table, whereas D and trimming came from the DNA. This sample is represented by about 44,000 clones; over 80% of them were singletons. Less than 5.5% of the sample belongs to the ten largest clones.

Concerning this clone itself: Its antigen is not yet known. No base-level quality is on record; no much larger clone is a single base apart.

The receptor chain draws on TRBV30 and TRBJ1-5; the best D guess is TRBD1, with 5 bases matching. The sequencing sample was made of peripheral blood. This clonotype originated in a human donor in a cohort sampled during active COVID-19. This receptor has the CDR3 CAWSVQAQGPQHF. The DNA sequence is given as TGTGCCTGGAGTGTACAGGCCCAGGGGCCCCAGCATTTT.